This T cell receptor (beta chain) was profiled in a study of blood T cell repertoires in COVID-19. This clone occurred once. Clones were sequenced by immunoSEQ multiplex PCR, and TCRdb holds only the in-frame ones, with some missing. The sample includes fewer than 250,000 clones, approximately 85% of them seen just once. The V gene end was trimmed by 4 bases and the J gene end by 2 bases; junction bases not matched to a gene: 7. The CDR3 length is 15 residues. Germline V gene sequence: CDR1 SGHRS, CDR2 YFSETQ. This sequence originates from a woman in her forties or fifties who had recovered from COVID-19. The sequencing sample was made of PBMCs or T cells enriched from blood (not recorded which). The V call is TRBV5-1, the J call TRBJ1-2, with 8 bases aligning to TRBD1. Here the CDR3 DNA reads TGCGCCAGCAGCGCAGCCTGGACAGGGAACTATGGCTACACCTTC. Its translation is CASSAAWTGNYGYTF.